This T cell receptor (beta chain) was retrieved from a study of cytomegalovirus exposure and HLA in healthy donors. Trimming took 1 base from V and 1 from J, leaving 11 bases between them. The germline CDR1 and CDR2 sequences are SGHRS and YFSETQ. The CDR3 has 15 amino acids. The PCR made use of 60 Vbeta and 13 Jbeta primers. TCRdb's table, derived via immunoSEQ multiplex PCR, lists solely in-frame clones and lacks some. There are some 160,000 clones in the sample; roughly 70% occur only once, and about 5% lies in the top ten. The chain is built from TRBV5-1 and TRBJ1-1; D not resolved. This TCR was sampled from a woman aged 18-29 years in good health and CMV-seropositive. Sequenced material: PBMCs. The CDR3 is CASSLLASGNTEAFF. The CDR3 DNA follows: TGCGCCAGCAGCTTGTTAGCTTCCGGGAACACTGAAGCTTTCTTT.